The 11 T cell receptor beta chains in this list originate from one sample, sequenced in a study of beta chain features in type 1 diabetes. Study conclusions and caveats: For Type 1 diabetes patients, all four CD4+ subsets carried TCRB CDR3s that were moderately but significantly shorter.

The investigators reverse transcribed all of the isolated RNA, so they sequenced expressed TCRB transcripts. The repertoire was sequenced with immunoSEQ multiplex PCR; TCRdb's copy has only in-frame clones and lacks some. This sample has around 600,000 clones, with around an eighth found just once. No antigen is known for these receptors. What was sequenced was naive CD4+ T cells from blood. The source is a man aged 25 to 40 with type 1 diabetes.

The sample holds a few counts of this clone. The rearrangement joins TRBV27 to TRBJ2-4; maybe TRBD1 (6 bases). The V gene's germline CDR1 is MNHEY and CDR2 SMNVEV (reference sequence). This CDR3 spans 15 amino acids. Trimming left V 5 bases short and J 3 bases short, with 14 bases between. CDR3 sequence: CASSLQGSGKNIQYF. CDR3 nucleotide sequence: TGTGCCAGCAGTCTACAGGGTTCTGGCAAAAACATTCAGTACTTC.

Only a few counts were recorded for this clone. The CDR3 reads CASSQGRTDQPQHF. CDR3 coding DNA: TGCGCCAGCAGCCAAGGGCGGACCGATCAGCCCCAGCATTTT. The chain uses TRBV4-3 and TRBJ1-5; D call uncertain. The CDR3 is 14 amino acids. The V and J ends lost 1 base and 5 bases respectively, with 9 bases between them. Germline assignment: CDR1 LGHNA and CDR2 YSLEER.

This sequence joins TRBV5-4 and TRBJ2-1; a possible D gene is TRBD1 (6 bases). Trimming took 1 base from V and 0 from J, leaving 8 bases between them. Germline CDR1 SGHNT, CDR2 YYREEE (reference sequence). This CDR3 is built from 15 residues. The CDR3 region has the DNA TGTGCCAGCAGCTTGAGGACAGTCTCCTACAATGAGCAGTTCTTC. This codes for CASSLRTVSYNEQFF.

J is TRBJ2-5 and V is TRBV28, with a tentative D call TRBD2 (6 bases). The germline gives CDR1 MDHEN, CDR2 SYDVKM. The CDR3 totals 14 residues. Between the trimmed V and J ends, which lost 3 bases and 2 bases, there was a span of 10 bases. This chain's CDR3 is CASSLPGGQETQYF. The CDR3 coding sequence is TGTGCCAGCAGTTTGCCCGGGGGTCAAGAGACCCAGTACTTC.

V is TRBV6-5 and J is TRBJ1-1; D not certain. The CDR3 consists of 15 residues. Germline loops: CDR1 MNHEY, CDR2 SVGAGI. The V end was cut by 6 bases, the J end by 2 bases, with 16 bases between. CDR3 nucleotides: TGTGCCAGCAGCACCTCTGGAGGGTCTAACACTGAAGCTTTCTTT. Its translation is CASSTSGGSNTEAFF.

This clone was observed a few times. The rearrangement links TRBV29-1 to TRBJ2-2; 9 bases are shared with TRBD1. V gave up 4 bases and J gave up 4 bases; unmatched junction bases: 13. Germline V gives CDR1 SQVTM, CDR2 ANQGSEA. CDR3 length equals 17 residues. CDR3 DNA: TGCAGCGTTGCCGGGACAGGGCTAAAAGAGGTCACCGGGGAGCTGTTTTTT. This sequence encodes CSVAGTGLKEVTGELFF.

This clone turned up a few times. The rearrangement uses TRBV2 and TRBJ2-1; D gene uncertain. Between the trimmed V and J ends, which lost 8 bases and 7 bases, there was a span of 9 bases. Germline V gene data show CDR1 as SNHLY and CDR2 as FYNNEI. The CDR3 totals 11 residues. CDR3 amino acids: CASRTENEQFF. The CDR3 nucleotides are TGTGCCAGCCGGACCGAAAATGAGCAGTTCTTC.

The chain uses TRBV11-2 and TRBJ1-1, with TRBD1 identical over 8 bases. The CDR3 runs to 16 residues. Germline assignment: CDR1 SGHAT and CDR2 FQNNGV. V trimming: 2 bases; J trimming: 5 bases; junction bases outside the gene matches: 10. The CDR3 nucleotides read TGTGCCAGCAGCTTACCCTACTGGACAGGGAGGACTGAAGCTTTCTTT. Translated: CASSLPYWTGRTEAFF.

The V gene is TRBV4-3, the J gene TRBJ2-1; D uncertain. Germline-derived CDR1 and CDR2 are LGHNA and YSLEER. This CDR3 is 17 amino acids long. V was cut by 0 bases and J by 5 bases, with 17 bases left in between. As DNA, the CDR3 is TGCGCCAGCAGCCAAGATAATCGACGCCTATTTCACAATGAGCAGTTCTTC. Translated, it gives CASSQDNRRLFHNEQFF.

There are a few counts of this clone. The chain is built from TRBV4-3 and TRBJ2-5; either TRBD1 or TRBD2 may supply D (5 bases each). The ends were cut back, 0 bases at V and 0 bases at J, with 11 bases in the middle. The CDR3 consists of 16 residues. The germline gives CDR1 LGHNA, CDR2 YSLEER. This CDR3 is CASSQDLGTNQETQYF. CDR3 nucleotides: TGCGCCAGCAGCCAAGATTTAGGGACCAACCAAGAGACCCAGTACTTC.

This clone has a handful of counts. The gene calls are TRBV11-2 and TRBJ2-3; 10 bases agree with TRBD2. CDR3 length equals 16 residues. Per the germline V gene, CDR1 is SGHAT and CDR2 is FQNNGV. Losses at the gene ends were 2 bases for V and 0 bases for J; bases not matched to a gene: 2. CDR3 sequence reads: CASSLTTSGSTDTQYF. The DNA for the CDR3 is TGTGCCAGCAGCTTAACGACTAGCGGGAGCACAGATACGCAGTATTTT.